This T cell receptor beta chain was found in a study of shared clonotypes between healthy human individuals. CDR1 is MNHNS, CDR2 SASEGT, per germline. The CDR3 has 13 residues. J gave up 5 bases and V 11 bases, and 9 bases lay outside the gene matches. Some clones are missing from TCRdb's copy, which holds only in-frame ones; the method was immunoSEQ multiplex PCR. The sample has approximately 640,000 clones; around 91% are singletons. The receptor comes from a young man in good health. Some clones in this sample may be carry-over from other donors' samples. The sequenced sample consisted of memory CD8+ T cells from PBMCs. Subset noted: CD45RO+ cells pooled with CCR7-negative TemRA cells. The chain carries TRBV6-1 and TRBJ2-1; 7 bases are a match to TRBD2. CDR3 DNA: TGTGCCGGATCCCAGCGGGGCCACAATGAGCAGTTCTTC. This sequence encodes CAGSQRGHNEQFF.